One and the same sample provided the 5 T cell receptor beta chains below, sequenced in a study of blood T cells in healthy people across ages. Through a sample-barcoded 5' primer and a J-beta primer mix, a second PCR was run for roughly 6 to 11 cycles. TCRdb re-called the 5' RACE reads through MiXCR, storing one row per CDR3 protein. Of 600,000 or so distinct CDR3 sequences listed, around 50% were seen once; the top ten hold 20% to 25%. The sequenced sample was blood. The receptors were sampled from a man aged 80 or over in good health.

The gene calls are TRBV3-1 and TRBJ1-2, with D possibly being TRBD1 (5 bases). V lost 7 bases, J lost 2 bases, and 11 bases lay in between. Germline V gene data show CDR1 as LGHDT and CDR2 as YNNKEL (reference sequence). The CDR3 sequence is 13 residues long. The CDR3 is CASNQGPNYGYTF. The CDR3 region has the DNA TGTGCCAGCAACCAGGGACCGAACTATGGCTACACCTTC.

The rearrangement joins TRBV5-1 to TRBJ2-5; TRBD1 or TRBD2 may be the D gene (5 bases each). V was pared by 8 bases and J by 5 bases, with 16 bases between. This CDR3 has 13 residues. Germline CDR1 SGHRS, CDR2 YFSETQ. The CDR3 sequence is CASGTPQGETQYF. The CDR3 DNA follows: TGCGCCAGTGGGACCCCTCAAGGGGAGACCCAGTACTTC.

This clonotype was found a few times. CDR3 coding DNA: TGTGCCAGCAGAAAGGACACCAACCCGTACAATGAGCAGTTCTTC. Amino acids: CASRKDTNPYNEQFF. V usage is TRBV7-9 and J usage is TRBJ2-1; TRBD1 is a possible D gene (5 bases). The CDR3 runs to 15 residues. Per the germline V gene, CDR1 is SEHNR and CDR2 is FQNEAQ (reference sequence). Trimming left V 6 bases short and J 4 bases short, with 16 bases between. Using reference TRBV7-9 and TRBJ2-1 for the parts outside the CDR3, the full variable domain is DTGVSQNPRHKITKRGQNVTFRCDPISEHNRLYWYRQTLGQGPEFLTYFQNEAQLEKSRLLSDRFSAERPKGSFSTLEIQRTEQGDSAMYLCASRKDTNPYNEQFFGPGTRLTVL.

The CDR3 here is CASSARDKSSYEQYF. CDR3 DNA sequence: TGTGCCAGCAGCGCCCGGGACAAGTCCTCCTACGAGCAGTACTTC. The chain recombines TRBV5-4 with TRBJ2-7; perhaps TRBD1 as D (6 bases). Trimming pared 4 bases from V and 0 bases from J, leaving 14 bases between. Germline V CDR1 and CDR2: SGHNT, YYREEE (reference sequence). The CDR3 extends over 15 amino acids.

This chain connects TRBV20-1 to TRBJ2-5; D is possibly TRBD2 (6 bases). The CDR3 is 12 residues long. Trimming stripped 3 bases from V and 9 bases from J, with 14 bases between. The V gene's germline CDR1 is DFQATT and CDR2 SNEGSKA (reference sequence). CDR3 sequence: CSAREGQESQYF. The CDR3, as DNA: TGCAGTGCTAGGGAGGGCCAGGAGTCCCAGTACTTC.